Here is one T cell receptor beta chain with its context. This record comes from a study of blood T cell repertoires in COVID-19. The method was immunoSEQ multiplex PCR; TCRdb's version includes in-frame clones alone and lacks a portion of them. Of 55,000 to 75,000 clones in the sample, more than 85% were seen once. This clonotype originated in a human donor with active COVID-19. The donor label of this sample is uncertain. The source material was peripheral blood.

This CDR3 reads CASSSLAGGPFNEQFF. In DNA form, the CDR3 reads TGTGCCAGCAGTTCCTTAGCGGGAGGGCCGTTTAATGAGCAGTTCTTC. The V gene is TRBV27, the J gene TRBJ2-1, with 11 bases fitting TRBD2. This CDR3 is built from 16 residues. Germline loops: CDR1 MNHEY, CDR2 SMNVEV (reference sequence). V lost 4 bases, J lost 7 bases, and 9 bases stayed unmatched.